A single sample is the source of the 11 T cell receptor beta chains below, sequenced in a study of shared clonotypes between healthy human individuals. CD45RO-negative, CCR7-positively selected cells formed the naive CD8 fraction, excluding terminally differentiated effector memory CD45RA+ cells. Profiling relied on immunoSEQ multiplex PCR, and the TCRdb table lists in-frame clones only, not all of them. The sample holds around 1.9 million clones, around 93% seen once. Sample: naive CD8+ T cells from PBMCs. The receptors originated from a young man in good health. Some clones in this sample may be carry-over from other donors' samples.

The CDR3 region has the DNA TGTGCCAGCAGCCCGGCGGGTCAGAGGTTTAGCGATACGCAGTATTTT. Its protein is CASSPAGQRFSDTQYF. The V and J genes are TRBV11-2 and TRBJ2-3; TRBD2 is a possible D gene (5 bases). Trimming removed 5 bases at V and 6 bases at J, with 21 bases between. There are 16 residues in the CDR3. Germline lookup yields CDR1 SGHAT and CDR2 FQNNGV.

The CDR3 DNA follows: TGTGCCAGCAGTTTCAGGGTGGGCCGTTACAATGAGCAGTTCTTC. It codes for CASSFRVGRYNEQFF. This sequence joins TRBV28 and TRBJ2-1; weak D call: TRBD1 (5 bases). This CDR3 comprises 15 residues. Germline assignment: CDR1 MDHEN and CDR2 SYDVKM. Trimming removed 3 bases at V and 4 bases at J, with 13 bases between.

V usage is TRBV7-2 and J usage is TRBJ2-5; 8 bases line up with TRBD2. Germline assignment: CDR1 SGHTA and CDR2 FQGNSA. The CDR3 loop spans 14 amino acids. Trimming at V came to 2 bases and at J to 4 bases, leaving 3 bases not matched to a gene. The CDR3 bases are TGTGCCAGCAGCTTACGGAGCGGGAGAGAGACCCAGTACTTC. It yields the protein CASSLRSGRETQYF.

CDR3 nucleotide sequence: TGCGCCAGCAGCCAAGGGGCGGGGGATCAGCCCCAGCATTTT. This sequence encodes CASSQGAGDQPQHF. The genes are TRBV4-3 and TRBJ1-5, with D possibly TRBD1 on 5 matching bases. The CDR3 loop spans 14 amino acids. The germline V gene encodes CDR1 LGHNA and CDR2 YSLEER. V gave up 1 base and J gave up 5 bases, with 9 bases separating them.

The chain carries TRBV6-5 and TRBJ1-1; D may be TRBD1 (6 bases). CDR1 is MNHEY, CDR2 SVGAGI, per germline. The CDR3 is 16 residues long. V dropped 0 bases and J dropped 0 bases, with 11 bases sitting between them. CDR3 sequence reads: CASSYSGAGMNTEAFF. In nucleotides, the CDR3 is TGTGCCAGCAGTTACTCGGGGGCGGGAATGAACACTGAAGCTTTCTTT.

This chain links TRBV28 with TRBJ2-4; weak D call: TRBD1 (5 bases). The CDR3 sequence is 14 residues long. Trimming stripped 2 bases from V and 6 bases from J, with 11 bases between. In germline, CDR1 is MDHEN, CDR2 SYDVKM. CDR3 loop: CASSLRGFGNIQYF. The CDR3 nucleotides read TGTGCCAGCAGTTTAAGGGGATTTGGAAACATTCAGTACTTC.

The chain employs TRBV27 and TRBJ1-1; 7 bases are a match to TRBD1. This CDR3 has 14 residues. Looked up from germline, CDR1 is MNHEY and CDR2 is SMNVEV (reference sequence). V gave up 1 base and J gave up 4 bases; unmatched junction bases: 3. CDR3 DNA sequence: TGTGCCAGCAGTTTATACAGGGGAGTCACTGAAGCTTTCTTT. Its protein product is CASSLYRGVTEAFF.

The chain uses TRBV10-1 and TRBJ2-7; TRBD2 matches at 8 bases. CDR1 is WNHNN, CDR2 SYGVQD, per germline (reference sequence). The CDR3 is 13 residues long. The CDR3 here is CATPAREVYEQYF. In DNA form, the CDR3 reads TGCGCTACACCCGCGCGGGAGGTCTACGAGCAGTACTTC.

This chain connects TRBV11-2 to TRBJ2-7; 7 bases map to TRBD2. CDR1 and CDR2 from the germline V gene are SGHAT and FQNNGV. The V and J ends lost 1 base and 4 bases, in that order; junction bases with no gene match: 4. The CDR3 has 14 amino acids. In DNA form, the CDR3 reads TGTGCCAGCAGCTTAGGTAGCGGGCATTACGAGCAGTACTTC. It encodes CASSLGSGHYEQYF. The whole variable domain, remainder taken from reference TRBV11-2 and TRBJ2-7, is EAGVAQSPRYKIIEKRQSVAFWCNPISGHATLYWYQQILGQGPKLLIQFQNNGVVDDSQLPKDRFSAERLKGVDSTLKIQPAKLEDSAVYLCASSLGSGHYEQYFGPGTRLTVT.

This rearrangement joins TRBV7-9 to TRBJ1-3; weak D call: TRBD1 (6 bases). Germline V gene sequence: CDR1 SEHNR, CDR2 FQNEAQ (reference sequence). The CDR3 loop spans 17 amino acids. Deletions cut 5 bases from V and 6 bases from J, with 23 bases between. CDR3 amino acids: CASSLLDPRGPKNTIYF. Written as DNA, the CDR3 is TGTGCCAGCAGCCTCCTTGATCCTCGGGGGCCCAAAAACACCATATATTTT.

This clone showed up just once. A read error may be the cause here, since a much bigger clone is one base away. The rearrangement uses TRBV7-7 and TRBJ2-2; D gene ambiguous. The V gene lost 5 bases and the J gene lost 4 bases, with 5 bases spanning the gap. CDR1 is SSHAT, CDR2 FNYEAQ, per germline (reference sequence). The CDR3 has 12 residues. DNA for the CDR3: TGTGCCAGCAGCCCGAGCACCGGGGAGCTGTTTTTT. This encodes CASSPSTGELFF.